The next 26 T cell receptor beta chains were all read from a single sample in a study of tumor and adjacent non-tumor tissue in lung cancer. The library came from three nested PCR rounds adapted from ARM-PCR protocols. TCRdb independently ran MiXCR on the multiplex PCR reads; one entry per CDR3 protein. This sample yields fewer than 120,000 distinct CDR3 sequences, of which 84% are seen a single time; under 25% belongs to the top ten. No cell sorting was done before RNA was extracted from the tissue. The source material was lung tumor tissue. These receptors originate from a man aged 65-85 years with non-small cell lung cancer.

The sample holds a few counts of this clonotype. The rearrangement uses TRBV7-3 and TRBJ2-3; 11 bases are a match to TRBD1. Trimming cost V 5 bases and J 4 bases; bases outside gene matches: 8. The CDR3 has 16 residues. The V gene's germline CDR1 is SGHTA and CDR2 FQGTGA. The CDR3: CASSAPGQGVADTQYF. CDR3 nucleotide sequence: TGTGCCAGCAGCGCCCCGGGACAGGGGGTTGCAGATACGCAGTATTTT.

As to this clonotype: A junction boundary mismatches the germline segment, possibly from a read error. The V gene is TRBV4-1, the J gene TRBJ2-5; D unclear. CDR1 and CDR2 from the germline V gene are MGHRA and YSYEKL. This CDR3 is 16 amino acids long. The CDR3 region is CASIQDGMGPQETQYF. Written as DNA, the CDR3 is TGCGCCAGCATCCAAGACGGCATGGGTCCTCAAGAGACCCAGTACTTC.

A word on this clonotype: At one end, the junction sequence differs from germline, possibly due to a read error. The CDR3 DNA is TGTGTCAGCAGCTTAGATTCGATGACAGGCACTGAAGTCTTCTTT. It encodes CVSSLDSMTGTEVFF. V is TRBV11-3 and J is TRBJ1-1; D is possibly TRBD1 (6 bases). Germline V CDR1 and CDR2: SGHNT, YENEEA. The CDR3 covers 15 residues.

The CDR3 DNA follows: TGTAGCAGCAGTTCGGCCCCCCAGGATTTCACAGATACGCAGTATTTT. It yields the protein CSSSSAPQDFTDTQYF. The chain combines TRBV11-3 with TRBJ2-3; D unclear. Germline V gene sequence: CDR1 SGHNT, CDR2 YENEEA. The CDR3 has 16 amino acids. The entire variable domain, with the rest obtained from reference TRBV11-3 and TRBJ2-3, is as follows: EAGVVQSPRYKIIEKKQPVAFWCNPISGHNTLYWYLQNLGQGPELLIRYENEEAVDDSQLPKDRFSAERLKGVDSTLKIQPAELGDSAVYLCSSSSAPQDFTDTQYFGPGTRLTVL.

The chain links TRBV11-2 to TRBJ2-7, with D possibly being TRBD1 or TRBD2 (5 bases each). Trimming stripped 2 bases from V and 6 bases from J, with 23 bases between. The germline gives CDR1 SGHAT, CDR2 FQNNGV. This CDR3 contains 17 residues. The chain's CDR3 is CASSLIGRGTGTSEQYF. Here the CDR3 DNA reads TGTGCCAGCAGCTTAATTGGTCGTGGAACTGGGACGTCCGAGCAGTACTTC. Variable domain in full (rest from reference TRBV11-2 and TRBJ2-7): EAGVAQSPRYKIIEKRQSVAFWCNPISGHATLYWYQQILGQGPKLLIQFQNNGVVDDSQLPKDRFSAERLKGVDSTLKIQPAKLEDSAVYLCASSLIGRGTGTSEQYFGPGTRLTVT.

The V call is TRBV4-3, the J call TRBJ2-7, with 13 bases lining up with TRBD2. V lost 2 bases, J lost 0 bases, and 16 bases stayed unmatched. The CDR3 has 21 residues. Germline assignment: CDR1 LGHNA and CDR2 YSLEER. The CDR3: CASSQSRNSKGLAGDSYEQYF. The CDR3 DNA reads as TGCGCCAGCAGCCAATCCCGTAACTCAAAAGGACTAGCGGGAGACTCCTACGAGCAGTACTTC.

The chain couples TRBV5-5 to TRBJ1-2; no reliable D call. Per germline, CDR1 SGHKS and CDR2 YYEKEE (reference sequence). There are 15 residues in the CDR3. CDR3 DNA sequence: TGTACCAACAGCTATCTTCATCAGTCGAAGTATGGCTACACCTTC. This translates into CTNSYLHQSKYGYTF.

For this clonotype: Relative to the germline gene, one junction end is altered; a read error may explain this. This chain connects TRBV6-2 or TRBV6-3 to TRBJ2-1; the match to TRBD2 covers 8 bases. CDR3 length: 15 residues. CDR1 and CDR2 from the germline V gene are MNHEY and SVGEGT. DNA of the CDR3: TGTGCCAGCAGTCCGGGACTAGACAATACCAATGAACAGATCTTC. It codes for CASSPGLDNTNEQIF.

About this clonotype itself: The junction shows a germline mismatch at one end, possibly a read error. The gene calls are TRBV14 and TRBJ1-1, with 9 bases matching TRBD1. This CDR3 spans 14 amino acids. Germline CDR1 and CDR2: SGHDN and FVKESK. CDR3 in amino acids: CASSLGQGNIEAFF. CDR3 nucleotides: TGTGCCAGCAGCTTAGGACAGGGGAACATTGAAGCTTTCTTT.

This clonotype was recorded at least ten times. V usage is TRBV5-1 and J usage is TRBJ1-1; 8 positions agree with TRBD1. Germline loops: CDR1 SGHRS, CDR2 YFSETQ. V lost 0 bases to trimming and J lost 3 bases; unmatched junction nucleotides: 7. CDR3 length equals 16 residues. This CDR3 reads CASSLGTGTGHTEAFF. In DNA, the CDR3 is TGCGCCAGCAGCTTGGGAACCGGGACAGGACACACTGAAGCTTTCTTT.

This clonotype was observed a single time. A read error may explain this, as a much larger clone is one base away. The chain has TRBV28 and TRBJ1-2; maybe TRBD1 (6 bases). The CDR3 contains 13 residues. From germline, CDR1 is MDHEN and CDR2 SYDVKM. The CDR3 loop reads CTSSRQALYGYTF. DNA for the CDR3: TGTACCAGCAGTCGACAGGCGCTCTATGGCTACACCTTC.

Regarding this clonotype: One junction end disagrees with the germline gene, perhaps due to a read error. The chain couples TRBV6-1 to TRBJ2-1; maybe TRBD2 (5 bases). The CDR3 sequence is 16 residues long. Germline lookup yields CDR1 MNHNS and CDR2 SASEGT. This chain's CDR3 is CASSEGPGVSYNEQLF. The CDR3 DNA reads TGTGCCAGCAGTGAAGGTCCCGGGGTCTCATACAATGAGCAGCTCTTC.

J is TRBJ1-2 and V is TRBV29-1; 9 bases align to TRBD1. CDR1 is SQVTM and CDR2 is ANQGSEA in the germline V gene. The V gene end was trimmed by 7 bases and the J gene end by 11 bases; junction bases not matched to a gene: 14. The CDR3 consists of 13 residues. The CDR3, as DNA: TGCAGCGAGGAATATACAGGGGGCGGCGGTTACACCTTC. It encodes CSEEYTGGGGYTF.

With regard to this clonotype: A much larger clone differs by one base, so this may be a read error. The chain recombines TRBV28 with TRBJ2-7, with D tentatively TRBD1 (6 bases). CDR3 length: 14 amino acids. The germline V and J ends were trimmed by 3 bases and 2 bases, with 11 bases remaining between them. Germline CDR1 reads MDHEN; CDR2 reads SYDVKM. The CDR3 here is CASSFKGEAYEQYF. The CDR3 nucleotides are TGTGCCAGCAGTTTCAAGGGGGAAGCCTACGAGCAGTACTTC.

This clonotype has a handful of counts. The V gene is TRBV7-6, the J gene TRBJ2-3; D not certain. V dropped 4 bases and J dropped 3 bases, with 8 bases sitting between them. The germline V gene has CDR1 SGHVS and CDR2 FNYEAQ. The CDR3 spans 13 residues. Here the CDR3 reads CASSSQVTDTQYF. The CDR3 region has the DNA TGTGCCAGCAGCTCCCAGGTTACAGATACGCAGTATTTT.

The count of this clonotype is one. This CDR3 is missing its conserved last phenylalanine or tryptophan, likely due to a read error. The rearrangement joins TRBV6-2 or TRBV6-3 to TRBJ2-3; 11 nucleotides match TRBD2. V shed 9 bases, J shed 4 bases, and the junction held 9 bases outside the gene matches. The CDR3 runs 15 residues. Per the germline V gene, CDR1 is MNHEY and CDR2 is SVGEGT. In DNA, the CDR3 is TGTGCCAGTAGCAATAGCGGGAGGGTTTCAGATACGCAGTATTCT. Translating it yields CASSNSGRVSDTQYS.

Remarks on this clonotype: Since no conserved phenylalanine or tryptophan closes the CDR3, a read error is the likely cause. The DNA is left out, because the CDR3 cannot be placed on it with certainty; the CDR3 is given as TCRdb lists it. The rearrangement uses TRBV29-1 and TRBJ2-5. The CDR3 is made up of 12 amino acids, end residues included. Germline assignment: CDR1 SQVTM and CDR2 ANQGSEA. The CDR3 reads CSVEVGGETQYL.

This clonotype was counted a few times. This may be a read error, as it is one base from a much larger clone. The rearrangement links TRBV11-2 to TRBJ2-3; possibly TRBD1 for D (6 bases). Germline V gene lookup returns CDR1 SGHAT and CDR2 FQNNGV. This CDR3 spans 14 amino acids. Written as DNA, the CDR3 is TGTGCCGGCAGGGGTAGACGTGAGTCGGATACGCAGTATTTT. This codes for CAGRGRRESDTQYF. The variable domain in full, completed from reference TRBV11-2 and TRBJ2-3, reads EAGVAQSPRYKIIEKRQSVAFWCNPISGHATLYWYQQILGQGPKLLIQFQNNGVVDDSQLPKDRFSAERLKGVDSTLKIQPAKLEDSAVYLCAGRGRRESDTQYFGPGTRLTVL.

This clonotype was detected ten times or more. V is TRBV29-1 and J is TRBJ2-4, with a weak D call TRBD2 (6 bases). The CDR3 extends over 12 amino acids. The V gene lost 6 bases and the J gene lost 7 bases, with 13 bases spanning the gap. CDR1 SQVTM and CDR2 ANQGSEA come from the germline V gene. The CDR3 sequence is CSVGTFGNIQYF. The CDR3 DNA is TGCAGCGTCGGGACTTTTGGGAACATTCAGTACTTC.

This clonotype was seen a single time. At one end the junction does not follow the germline gene, possibly because of a read error. The chain carries TRBV20-1 and TRBJ2-7, with TRBD1 as a possible D gene (7 bases). The CDR3 extends over 15 amino acids. Germline-derived CDR1 and CDR2 are DFQATT and SNEGSKA (reference sequence). Here the CDR3 DNA reads TGCAGCGTTAGAGATGGGGGGACAGACACCTACAAGCAGTACTTC. Translating gives CSVRDGGTDTYKQYF.

Points on this clonotype: Because the CDR3 is missing its conserved closing phenylalanine or tryptophan, this is likely a read error. The chain links TRBV6-1 to TRBJ2-3; the D is unclear. V was cut by 4 bases and J by 7 bases, with 15 bases left in between. The CDR3 is made up of 14 amino acids. Looked up from germline, CDR1 is MNHNS and CDR2 is SASEGT. CDR3 amino acids: CASSVWLAKNTQYV. As DNA, the CDR3 is TGTGCCAGCAGTGTCTGGCTGGCGAAGAATACGCAGTATGTT.

The rearrangement joins TRBV18 to TRBJ2-6; D possibly corresponds to TRBD1 (5 bases). The V gene's germline CDR1 is KGHSH and CDR2 LQKENI. The CDR3 extends over 17 amino acids. Between the trimmed V and J ends, which lost 5 bases and 2 bases, there was a span of 16 bases. This chain's CDR3 is CASSGAAGTPGANVLTF. The CDR3 nucleotides are TGTGCCAGCTCAGGGGCCGCTGGAACGCCTGGGGCCAACGTCCTGACTTTC.

On this clonotype itself: An end of the junction does not agree with germline; a read error may underlie this. The V gene is TRBV6-1, the J gene TRBJ2-1; D is ambiguous. The CDR3 consists of 19 residues. Germline V lookup: CDR1 MNHNS, CDR2 SASEGT. The CDR3 protein is CASSDPDGPELLAYNEQFF. The CDR3 DNA follows: TGTGCCAGCAGTGATCCGGATGGGCCGGAGTTGCTCGCCTACAATGAGCAGTTTTTC.

Note on this clonotype: One junction end disagrees with the germline gene, perhaps due to a read error. This sequence joins TRBV10-2 and TRBJ1-5, with TRBD1 matching over 7 bases. The CDR3 runs to 16 residues. CDR1 is WSHSY and CDR2 is SAAADI in the germline V gene. The CDR3 coding sequence is TGCGCCATGAAAACCGACAGGGATGGCAGCAATCAGCCCCGGCATTTT. This encodes CAMKTDRDGSNQPRHF.

V gene TRBV29-1 combines with J gene TRBJ2-5; D unresolved. Looked up from germline, CDR1 is SQVTM and CDR2 is ANQGSEA. The CDR3 covers 16 residues. CDR3 in DNA: TGCGCCACCAAGCCCTACCTCCAGTCAGGTCAAGAGACCCAGTACTTC. This encodes CATKPYLQSGQETQYF.

Details on this clonotype: A read error may account for a junction end that differs from germline. The V gene is TRBV29-1, the J gene TRBJ2-5; possibly TRBD2 for D (5 bases). This CDR3 is built from 13 residues. Germline V gene sequence: CDR1 SQVTM, CDR2 ANQGSEA. CDR3 nucleotides: TGTAGCGTGGCCTATAAGTTCCAAGAGACCCAGTACTTC. It is translated as CSVAYKFQETQYF. The full variable domain, rest sourced from reference TRBV29-1 and TRBJ2-5, is SAVISQKPSRDICQRGTSLTIQCQVDSQVTMMFWYRQQPGQSLTLIATANQGSEATYESGFVIDKFPISRPNLTFSTLTVSNMSPEDSSIYLCSVAYKFQETQYFGPGTRLLVL.